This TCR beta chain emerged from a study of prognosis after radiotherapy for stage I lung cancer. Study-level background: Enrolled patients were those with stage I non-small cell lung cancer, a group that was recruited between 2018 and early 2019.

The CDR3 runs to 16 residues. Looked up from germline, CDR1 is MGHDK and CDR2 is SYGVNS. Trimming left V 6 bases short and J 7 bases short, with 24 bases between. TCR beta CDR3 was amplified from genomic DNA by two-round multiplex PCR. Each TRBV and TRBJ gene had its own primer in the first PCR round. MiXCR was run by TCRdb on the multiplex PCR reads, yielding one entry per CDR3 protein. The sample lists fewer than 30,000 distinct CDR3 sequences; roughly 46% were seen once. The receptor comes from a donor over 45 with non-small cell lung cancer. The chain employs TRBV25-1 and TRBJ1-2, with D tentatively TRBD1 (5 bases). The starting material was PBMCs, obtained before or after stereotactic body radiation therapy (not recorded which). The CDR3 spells CASSSPQVREVCGYTF. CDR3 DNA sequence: TGTGCCAGCAGCAGCCCACAGGTTCGGGAGGTTTGTGGCTACACCTTC.